The 8 T cell receptor beta chains below all came from one sample that was sequenced in a study of control samples from healthy donors and cancer patients. Profiled with immunoSEQ multiplex PCR; TCRdb holds only in-frame clones, not every one. The repertoire consists of about 120,000 clones, with about 91% occurring once and the leading ten covering 3.4%. The sequencing input was blood. These receptor sequences come from a man in his forties in good health.

The genes are TRBV7-9 and TRBJ2-6, with D tentatively TRBD1 or TRBD2 (5 bases each). This CDR3 is built from 18 residues. The V gene lost 3 bases and the J gene lost 4 bases, with 19 bases spanning the gap. Germline V gene data show CDR1 as SEHNR and CDR2 as FQNEAQ (reference sequence). The CDR3 loop is CASSFSPKGTAGANVLTF. CDR3 DNA: TGTGCCAGCAGCTTCTCCCCCAAGGGGACCGCGGGGGCCAACGTCCTGACTTTC.

The gene calls are TRBV12-3 or TRBV12-4 and TRBJ1-2; D is uncertain. CDR3 length: 13 amino acids. V gave up 6 bases and J gave up 0 bases, with 8 bases separating them. CDR3 sequence (DNA): TGTGCCAGCAGGACCCCAGCTAACTATGGCTACACCTTC. It yields the protein CASRTPANYGYTF.

The chain links TRBV29-1 to TRBJ2-5; TRBD1 matches 7 bases. The CDR3 sequence is 13 residues long. Looked up from germline, CDR1 is SQVTM and CDR2 is ANQGSEA. V shed 2 bases, J shed 3 bases, and the junction held 3 bases outside the gene matches. CDR3 sequence reads: CSVERDRKETQYF. The CDR3 region has the DNA TGCAGCGTTGAAAGGGACAGAAAAGAGACCCAGTACTTC.

The chain combines TRBV29-1 with TRBJ1-3; D is perhaps TRBD1 (6 bases). Germline CDR1 and CDR2: SQVTM and ANQGSEA. V was trimmed by 6 bases and J by 0 bases, leaving 12 bases between them. This CDR3 spans 14 amino acids. The CDR3: CSVIRDNSGNTIYF. The CDR3, as DNA: TGCAGCGTAATCCGGGACAACTCTGGAAACACCATATATTTT.

The rearrangement uses TRBV13 and TRBJ1-2, with D perhaps TRBD1 (6 bases). V lost 0 bases and J lost 7, with 24 bases in between. This CDR3 region has 18 residues. Germline-derived CDR1 and CDR2 are PRHDT and FYEKMQ (reference sequence). The CDR3: CASSLGLVGRGFGVGYTF. CDR3 DNA sequence: TGTGCCAGCAGCTTAGGCCTCGTGGGCAGGGGATTCGGAGTTGGCTACACCTTC.

This rearrangement joins TRBV5-6 to TRBJ1-5; D remains unclear. The germline V gene has CDR1 SGHDT and CDR2 YYEEEE. V was shortened by 1 base and J by 5 bases, with 13 bases between the two germline ends. The CDR3 contains 15 residues. The DNA for the CDR3 is TGTGCCAGCAGCTTGTTCCAATTCACGGATCAGCCCCAGCATTTT. Translation: CASSLFQFTDQPQHF.

This chain connects TRBV18 to TRBJ1-4; possibly TRBD1 for D (5 bases). Trimming left V 6 bases short and J 3 bases short, with 11 bases between. The CDR3 extends over 14 amino acids. Looked up from germline, CDR1 is KGHSH and CDR2 is LQKENI. The CDR3 sequence: CASSPGRPNEKLFF. CDR3 DNA: TGTGCCAGCTCGCCGGGACGGCCTAATGAAAAACTGTTTTTT.

The chain couples TRBV7-9 to TRBJ2-3; tentatively, D is TRBD1 or TRBD2 (5 bases each). This CDR3 has 14 residues. Looked up from germline, CDR1 is SEHNR and CDR2 is FQNEAQ (reference sequence). Between the trimmed V and J ends, which lost 5 bases and 3 bases, there was a span of 12 bases. CDR3: CASSPRDVTDTQYF. DNA for the CDR3: TGTGCCAGCAGCCCCCGGGACGTAACAGATACGCAGTATTTT.